A selection of T cell receptor beta chains follows, all from one sample in a study of T cells in Graves' hyperthyroidism and ophthalmopathy. TCRdb passed the multiplex PCR reads through MiXCR, listing each CDR3 protein once. The sample lists around 290,000 distinct CDR3 sequences, roughly 13% seen once, with around 7.9% in the top ten. Sequenced material: blood. The receptor source for this set is a woman aged 30 to 39 with Graves' hyperthyroidism that later progressed to Graves' ophthalmopathy. The CDR3 runs from the conserved cysteine through the conserved F or W. A D gene is named only where the DNA matches it firmly. Rows give clone size only sometimes, using once, few, many, or a class for an expanded clone.

CDR3nt,CDR3aa,d_gene,v_gene,j_gene,abundance,len
TGCGCCAGCAGCTTTCCTAGTCAAGAGACCCAGTACTTC,CASSFPSQETQYF,-,TRBV5-1,TRBJ2-5,many,13
TGTGCCAGTAACGGACGGACTGGGGCCAACGTCCTGACTTTC,CASNGRTGANVLTF,-,TRBV19,TRBJ2-6,-,14
TGTGCCATCAGTGAGTCTGATCGTAACCTAGCGGGAGGCTCCTACAATGAGCAGTTCTTC,CAISESDRNLAGGSYNEQFF,TRBD2,TRBV10-3,TRBJ2-1,many,20
TGTGCCAGCAGTTTGGTACGGGCTGAAGCTTTCTTT,CASSLVRAEAFF,-,TRBV12-3/TRBV12-4,TRBJ1-1,many,12
TGTGCCAGCAGCGCCGGGACAGGGAAAGAGACCCAGTACTTC,CASSAGTGKETQYF,TRBD1,TRBV5-6,TRBJ2-5,-,14
TGTGCCAGCTCCCGACTAGCGGGATTCGGCGGGGAGCTGTTTTTT,CASSRLAGFGGELFF,TRBD2,TRBV28,TRBJ2-2,few,15
TGTGCCACATCCTCTAGCGGAGCCGGGGAGACCCAGTACTTC,CATSSSGAGETQYF,TRBD2,TRBV6-2/TRBV6-3,TRBJ2-5,many,14
TGCAGTGCTAGACCCAGACAGGACCGAAGCACAGATACGCAGTATTTT,CSARPRQDRSTDTQYF,-,TRBV20-1,TRBJ2-3,many,16
TGTGCCAGCAGTCAAGAGGGGACCCGCGGAAGTGGAAACACCATATATTTT,CASSQEGTRGSGNTIYF,-,TRBV28,TRBJ1-3,many,17
TGTGCCAGTAGTAGGGAAGTCGACACTGAAGCTTTCTTT,CASSREVDTEAFF,-,TRBV19,TRBJ1-1,many,13
TGTGCCAGCAGCTCCGAGGGGTCCCCCTACGAGCAGTACTTC,CASSSEGSPYEQYF,-,TRBV13,TRBJ2-7,once,14
TGTGCCAGCAGCCAAGGGCTAGCGGGAGGTGGGGGACAAGAGACCCAGTACTTC,CASSQGLAGGGGQETQYF,TRBD2,TRBV3-1,TRBJ2-5,many,18
TGTGCCAGCAGTCCGATTTTTCTAGCGGGTAATGAGCAGTTCTTC,CASSPIFLAGNEQFF,TRBD2,TRBV27,TRBJ2-1,many,15
TGTGCCAGCAGCTTGGCCTCATCGACAGACACTGAAGCTTTCTTT,CASSLASSTDTEAFF,-,TRBV5-5,TRBJ1-1,few,15
TGCAGCGTTGAACCGGGACAGGTGGGAGTTGGGACTATGCGTTACACCTTC,CSVEPGQVGVGTMRYTF,TRBD1,TRBV29-1,TRBJ1-2,few,17